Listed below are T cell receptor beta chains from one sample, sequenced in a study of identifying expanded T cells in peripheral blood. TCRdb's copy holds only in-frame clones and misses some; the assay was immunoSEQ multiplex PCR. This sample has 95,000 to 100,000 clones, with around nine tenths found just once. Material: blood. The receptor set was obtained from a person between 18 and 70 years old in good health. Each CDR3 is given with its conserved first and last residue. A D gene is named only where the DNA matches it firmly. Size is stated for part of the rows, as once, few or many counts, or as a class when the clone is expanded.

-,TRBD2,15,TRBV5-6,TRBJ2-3,CASSLAGGPGDTQYF,TGTGCCAGCAGCTTAGCGGGGGGGCCGGGAGATACGCAGTATTTT
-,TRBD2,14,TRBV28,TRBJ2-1,CASSFRTSHNEQFF,TGTGCCAGCAGTTTTCGGACTAGTCACAATGAGCAGTTCTTC
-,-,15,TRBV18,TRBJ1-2,CASSPGAGTEYGYTF,TGTGCCAGCTCACCAGGGGCTGGGACCGAATACGGCTACACCTTC
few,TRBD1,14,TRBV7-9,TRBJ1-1,CASSPRTGNTEAFF,TGTGCCAGCAGCCCCAGGACAGGGAACACTGAAGCTTTCTTT
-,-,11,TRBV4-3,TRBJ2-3,CASSHTDTQYF,TGCGCCAGCAGCCACACAGATACGCAGTATTTT
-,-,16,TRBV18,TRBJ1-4,CASSPANRAPVGELFF,TGTGCCAGCTCACCAGCAAACAGGGCTCCCGTCGGGGAACTGTTTTTT
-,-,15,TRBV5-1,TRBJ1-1,CASIDTAGAGTEAFF,TGCGCCAGCATCGACACCGCTGGGGCCGGTACTGAAGCTTTCTTT
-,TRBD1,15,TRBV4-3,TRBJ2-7,CASSQDRGLIYEQYF,TGCGCCAGCAGCCAGGACAGGGGGCTGATCTACGAGCAGTACTTC
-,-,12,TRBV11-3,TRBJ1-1,CASSGMNTEAFF,TGTGCCAGCTCGGGGATGAACACTGAAGCTTTCTTT
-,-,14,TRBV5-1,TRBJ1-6,CASSLLTDNSPLHF,TGCGCCAGCAGCTTACTTACAGATAATTCACCCCTCCACTTT
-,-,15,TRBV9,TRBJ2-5,CASSVDIGPGETQYF,TGTGCCAGCAGCGTAGATATAGGACCCGGGGAGACCCAGTACTTC
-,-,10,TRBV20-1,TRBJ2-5,CSAYLETQYF,TGCAGTGCTTATTTGGAGACCCAGTACTTC
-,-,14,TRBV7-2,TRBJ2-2,CASSFWGNTGELFF,TGTGCCAGCAGCTTTTGGGGAAATACCGGGGAGCTGTTTTTT
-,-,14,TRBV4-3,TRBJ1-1,CASSQEVGLAEAFF,TGCGCCAGCAGCCAAGAGGTGGGCCTCGCTGAAGCTTTCTTT
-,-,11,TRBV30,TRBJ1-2,CAWSDGYGYTF,TGTGCCTGGAGTGACGGCTATGGCTACACCTTC
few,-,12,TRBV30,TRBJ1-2,CAWGLTRYGYTF,TGTGCCTGGGGCCTGACCAGATATGGCTACACCTTC
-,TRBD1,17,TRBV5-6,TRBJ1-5,CASSFPRGPYSNQPQHF,TGTGCCAGCAGCTTCCCCAGGGGGCCTTATAGCAATCAGCCCCAGCATTTT
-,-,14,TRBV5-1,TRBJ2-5,CASSLAGRSETQYF,TGCGCCAGCAGCTTGGCCGGGCGCAGCGAGACCCAGTACTTC
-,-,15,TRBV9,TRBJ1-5,CASSLHGGVDQPQHF,TGTGCCAGCAGCCTCCACGGGGGGGTCGATCAGCCCCAGCATTTT
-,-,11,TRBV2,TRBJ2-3,CASEPGYTQYF,TGTGCCTCCGAGCCCGGGTATACGCAGTATTTT
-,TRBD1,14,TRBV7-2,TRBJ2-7,CASSVQGARYEQYF,TGTGCCAGCAGCGTACAGGGGGCGCGTTACGAGCAGTACTTC
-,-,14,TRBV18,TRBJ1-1,CASSYLVGETEAFF,TGTGCCAGCTCTTATCTCGTGGGGGAAACTGAAGCTTTCTTT
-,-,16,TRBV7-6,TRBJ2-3,CASSLRGAPSTDTQYF,TGTGCCAGCAGCTTAAGGGGGGCCCCTAGCACAGATACGCAGTATTTT
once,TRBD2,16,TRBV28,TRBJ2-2,CASSPSGGRVPGELFF,TGTGCCAGCAGTCCTAGCGGGGGCCGGGTACCCGGGGAGCTGTTTTTT
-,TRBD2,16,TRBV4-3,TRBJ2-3,CASGEGLAGDTDTQYF,TGCGCCAGCGGTGAGGGACTAGCGGGGGACACAGATACGCAGTATTTT
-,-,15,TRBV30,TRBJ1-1,CAWSPASAVGAEAFF,TGTGCCTGGAGCCCTGCTTCGGCGGTAGGGGCTGAAGCTTTCTTT